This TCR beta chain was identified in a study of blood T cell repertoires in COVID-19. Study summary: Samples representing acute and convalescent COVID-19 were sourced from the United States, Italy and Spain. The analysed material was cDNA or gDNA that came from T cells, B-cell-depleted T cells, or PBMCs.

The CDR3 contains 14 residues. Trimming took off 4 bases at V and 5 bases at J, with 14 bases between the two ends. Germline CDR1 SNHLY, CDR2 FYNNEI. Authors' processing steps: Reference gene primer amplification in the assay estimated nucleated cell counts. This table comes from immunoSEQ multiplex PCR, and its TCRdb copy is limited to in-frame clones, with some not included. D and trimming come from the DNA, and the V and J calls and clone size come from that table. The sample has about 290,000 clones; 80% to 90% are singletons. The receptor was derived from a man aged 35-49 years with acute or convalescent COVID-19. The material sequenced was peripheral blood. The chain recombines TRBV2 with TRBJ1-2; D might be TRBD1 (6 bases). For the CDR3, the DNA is TGTGCCAGCAGTGGTGACAGGTCTGGGTATGGCTACACCTTC. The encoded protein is CASSGDRSGYGYTF.